These 14 T cell receptor beta chains originate from one sample sequenced in a study of blood T cell repertoires in COVID-19. Data came from immunoSEQ multiplex PCR; TCRdb stores just in-frame clones and leaves some out. The table shows approximately 60,000 clones, with about 81% occurring only once. Input material: peripheral blood. These receptors were obtained from a man at least 80 years old with acute or convalescent COVID-19.

This chain connects TRBV6-5 to TRBJ1-2; the D is unclear. Trimming stripped 5 bases from V and 6 bases from J, with 16 bases between. CDR3 length: 14 amino acids. CDR1 is MNHEY and CDR2 is SVGAGI in the germline V gene. The CDR3 sequence: CASSIPPGFHGYTF. CDR3 coding DNA: TGTGCCAGCAGTATACCCCCGGGATTTCATGGCTACACCTTC.

This chain uses TRBV28 with TRBJ1-5; TRBD1 matches at 12 bases. CDR1 MDHEN and CDR2 SYDVKM come from the germline V gene. V dropped 5 bases and J dropped 3; count of bases not matched to a gene: 8. The CDR3 sequence is 17 residues long. The CDR3 loop reads CASSGTGGIATNQPQHF. The DNA for the CDR3 is TGTGCCAGCAGTGGGACAGGGGGCATTGCGACCAATCAGCCCCAGCATTTT.

The V gene is TRBV5-5, the J gene TRBJ2-1; TRBD2 matches at 9 bases. CDR3 length equals 15 residues. From germline, CDR1 is SGHKS and CDR2 YYEKEE (reference sequence). V dropped 0 bases and J dropped 7; count of bases not matched to a gene: 5. The CDR3 bases are TGTGCCAGCAGCTTGGTAGCGGGGGTAACAAATGAGCAGTTCTTC. Translation: CASSLVAGVTNEQFF.

The chain combines TRBV27 with TRBJ1-4, with D maybe TRBD1 (6 bases). The V gene's germline CDR1 is MNHEY and CDR2 SMNVEV (reference sequence). CDR3 length equals 15 residues. Trimming shortened V by 0 bases and J by 3 bases, and 8 bases separated the two germline ends. For the CDR3, the DNA is TGTGCCAGCAGTTTATCAGGGGGATCTAATGAAAAACTGTTTTTT. Translated, it gives CASSLSGGSNEKLFF.

V usage is TRBV9 and J usage is TRBJ1-5; maybe TRBD1 (5 bases). Germline V gene lookup returns CDR1 SGDLS and CDR2 YYNGEE. The CDR3 consists of 15 residues. V lost 0 bases and J lost 1, with 8 bases in between. CDR3 region: CASSVDGGSNQPQHF. CDR3 sequence (DNA): TGTGCCAGCAGCGTAGACGGGGGGAGCAATCAGCCCCAGCATTTT.

This clone was counted a single time. The V call is TRBV28, the J call TRBJ1-2; 7 positions match TRBD1. Germline V gene sequence: CDR1 MDHEN, CDR2 SYDVKM. J was trimmed by 0 bases and V by 3 bases; bases with no gene match: 1. The CDR3 totals 14 residues. The CDR3 sequence is CASSLGTANYGYTF. DNA of the CDR3: TGTGCCAGCAGTTTGGGGACAGCTAACTATGGCTACACCTTC.

The chain joins TRBV7-8 to TRBJ2-5, with 14 positions matching TRBD2. Trimming removed 5 bases from V and 0 bases from J; junction bases left unmatched: 8. The CDR3 runs to 18 residues. CDR1 is SGHVS and CDR2 is FQNEAQ in the germline V gene. This CDR3 reads CASSVGLAGVGDQETQYF. The CDR3, as DNA: TGTGCCAGCAGCGTGGGACTAGCGGGGGTGGGTGACCAAGAGACCCAGTACTTC.

This clone was counted a few times. The chain is built from TRBV6-5 and TRBJ1-5; D might be TRBD1 (5 bases). There are 14 residues in the CDR3. CDR1 and CDR2 from the germline V gene are MNHEY and SVGAGI. V dropped 8 bases and J dropped 3 bases, with 14 bases sitting between them. The CDR3 DNA follows: TGTGCCAGCCAATCGGCAGGGTTCAATCAGCCCCAGCATTTT. Its translation: CASQSAGFNQPQHF.

This rearrangement joins TRBV14 to TRBJ2-7; the match to TRBD1 covers 12 bases. The CDR3 length is 16 residues. J lost 4 bases, V lost 1 base, and 5 bases had no gene match. Germline values: CDR1 SGHDN, CDR2 FVKESK. The chain's CDR3 is CASSQGRDRGQYEQYF. The CDR3, as DNA: TGTGCCAGCAGCCAAGGCCGGGACAGGGGGCAGTACGAGCAGTACTTC.

There are a few counts of this clone. The genes are TRBV2 and TRBJ1-1, with TRBD1 identical over 7 bases. The CDR3 extends over 14 amino acids. The germline CDR1 and CDR2 sequences are SNHLY and FYNNEI. J gave up 1 base and V 5 bases, and 4 bases lay outside the gene matches. The chain's CDR3 is CASSRQGGNTEAFF. The CDR3 nucleotides are TGTGCCAGCAGTAGACAGGGTGGGAACACTGAAGCTTTCTTT.

The V gene is TRBV19, the J gene TRBJ1-4; D perhaps matches TRBD1 (5 bases). The CDR3 has 14 amino acids. The V gene lost 11 bases and the J gene lost 7 bases, with 20 bases spanning the gap. CDR1 is LNHDA and CDR2 is SQIVND in the germline V gene (reference sequence). The CDR3 region has the DNA TGTGCCGCGGGGGGACCCCCAGAGTCTGAAAAACTGTTTTTT. It codes for CAAGGPPESEKLFF.

This clone was found a few times. Different DNA sequences within this sample yield the same CDR3. This chain links TRBV10-3 with TRBJ1-2; D gene uncertain. V gave up 0 bases and J gave up 3 bases, with 5 bases separating them. This CDR3 is 13 amino acids long. Germline V gives CDR1 ENHRY, CDR2 SYGVKD. The CDR3, as DNA: TGTGCCATCAGTGAGTCGCAGGACTATGGCTACACCTTC. Protein product: CAISESQDYGYTF.

This clone has more than one count but fewer than ten. This chain uses TRBV12-3 or TRBV12-4 with TRBJ1-6; 7 bases align to TRBD1. V trimming: 5 bases; J trimming: 7 bases; junction bases outside the gene matches: 2. This CDR3 is 13 amino acids long. The CDR3 region is CASSGQENSPLHF. CDR3 DNA sequence: TGTGCCAGCAGTGGACAGGAGAATTCACCCCTCCACTTT.

This clone was seen a handful of times. The CDR3 coding sequence is TGTGCCAGTACACAGAACTCTGGAAACACCATATATTTT. This encodes CASTQNSGNTIYF. The chain uses TRBV19 and TRBJ1-3; unclear D gene. This CDR3 region has 13 residues. Germline V gives CDR1 LNHDA, CDR2 SQIVND (reference sequence). The V end lost 7 bases, the J end lost 0 bases, and 7 bases lay between the germline ends.